Reported below is one T cell receptor beta chain. This receptor's antigen is unknown. Base-call qualities are not available, and no considerably larger clone is one nucleotide away. The CDR3 measures 16 amino acids from cysteine to phenylalanine. Solely the CDR3 DNA is kept, with 48 bases framed from the first base. CDR1 SGHVS and CDR2 FQNEAQ are derived from the germline V gene. At the junction V is shortened by 1 base and J by 4 bases; bases outside the gene matches: 6. TCRbeta CDR3 regions were amplified from genomic DNA by means of the immunoSEQ Assay, a bias-controlled multiplex PCR. In the authors' own workflow: Within the assay, amplification of reference gene primers was used to estimate how many nucleated cells each sample contained. To quantify the absolute abundance of each unique TCRbeta CDR3 rearrangement, sequence reads were collapsed and filtered. Productive Simpson clonality was computed per sample as the square root of Simpson's diversity index over productive rearrangements. Held by TCRdb, this immuneACCESS table contains in-frame sequences only and omits some clones. Under half of the omission traces to an unresolved V gene where checked; the cause of the rest is unknown. V, J and clone size are those of that table, while D and trimming were read from the DNA. The sample data list roughly 76,000 clones, and 80% to 90% of these were observed just once. The leading ten clones occupy 9.5% to 13% of the sample.

Whole blood was collected in K2EDTA tubes by collaborating institutions according to the institutions' own protocols. For TCRbeta analysis, collaborator samples were shipped as frozen whole blood, as isolated PBMCs, or as DNA extracted from either sample type. The data originate from a study of blood T cell repertoires in COVID-19 (TCRdb year 2020). In terms of the full investigation: The collaborator samples originated in the United States, Italy and Spain and spanned the acute and convalescent phases of COVID-19. The repertoires were released in a freely available public database meant as a resource for research on the immune response to SARS-CoV-2. The prospective study material was composed of cDNA or gDNA derived from T cells, B-cell-depleted T cells, or PBMCs. Samples were obtained from the ongoing ImmuneRACE study (first 160 participants) and from about 1,300 subjects provided by 6 global collaborators. Nearly every sample came with metadata listing a de-identified subject ID, COVID-19 status, age in years and sex. Where HLA class I and class II types were available, the types were taken from metadata supplied by the sample provider, not from assay-based typing. Deeply sampled blood TCRbeta repertoires from subjects exposed to, actively infected with, or recovered from COVID-19 were included in the dataset. What the work shows at the level of the full study, not this receptor alone: The amount of clinical and demographic metadata varied by source and participant and was provided uncurated.

The source is a woman aged 18-29 years with acute or convalescent COVID-19. The sample was peripheral blood. The sequence joins TRBV7-8 to TRBJ1-3; TRBD1 agrees with 8 junctional bases. The CDR3 protein is CASSLERTGLGNTIYF. Here is the DNA: TGTGCCAGCAGCTTAGAAAGGACAGGGTTAGGAAACACCATATATTTT.